The 12 T cell receptor beta chains below were found in one sample sequenced in a study of T-cell memory formation after mild COVID-19. TCRdb redid the calling of the 5' RACE reads with MiXCR, one entry per CDR3 protein. The top ten hold approximately 21% of the sample, which has approximately 400,000 distinct CDR3 sequences, over 15% seen once. Sequencing was performed on PBMCs or a T cell subset sorted from them (not recorded which). The receptors were gathered from a man aged 18 to 35 who had mild COVID-19 (a few samples of this study predate the infection). Cell type and time point are not known.

The chain has TRBV6-6 and TRBJ2-7, with 9 bases fitting TRBD2. Trimming took 2 bases from V and 1 from J; bases not matched to a gene: 6. This CDR3 has 16 residues. Germline CDR1 reads MNHNY; CDR2 reads SVGAGI (reference sequence). CDR3 residues: CASSYGLAGPSYEQYF. The CDR3, as DNA: TGTGCCAGCAGTTACGGGCTAGCGGGGCCTTCCTACGAGCAGTACTTC.

This clonotype was counted a few times. The chain is built from TRBV12-3 or TRBV12-4 and TRBJ1-5, with D possibly TRBD1 on 5 matching bases. The V end was cut by 4 bases, the J end by 4 bases, with 11 bases between. The CDR3 has 14 residues. DNA of the CDR3: TGTGCCAGCAGTTGGGACTTCGGGAATCAGCCCCAGCATTTT. Translating it yields CASSWDFGNQPQHF.

Only a few counts were recorded for this clonotype. The V gene is TRBV29-1, the J gene TRBJ1-1; D not resolved. This CDR3 has 10 amino acids. In germline, CDR1 is SQVTM, CDR2 ANQGSEA. Trimming removed 4 bases from V and 6 bases from J, with 6 bases in between. CDR3 loop: CSVGVAEAFF. As DNA, the CDR3 is TGCAGCGTTGGGGTGGCTGAAGCTTTCTTT.

This clonotype was detected a few times. The V and J genes are TRBV6-5 and TRBJ1-2; 7 bases align to TRBD1. CDR1 is MNHEY, CDR2 SVGAGI, per germline. The CDR3 runs 18 residues. V lost 0 bases to trimming and J lost 3 bases; unmatched junction nucleotides: 13. Here the CDR3 DNA reads TGTGCCAGCAGTTACTCGATGTACAGGGGCTCTCCTGACTATGGCTACACCTTC. Translating it yields CASSYSMYRGSPDYGYTF.

This chain uses TRBV20-1 with TRBJ2-7; weak D call: TRBD2 (6 bases). The germline V gene encodes CDR1 DFQATT and CDR2 SNEGSKA (reference sequence). The CDR3 has 12 amino acids. The CDR3 region has the DNA TGCAGCGGGACTGATTTCACATACGAGCAGTACTTC. It is translated as CSGTDFTYEQYF.

This clonotype occurred a few times. This chain joins TRBV2 and TRBJ2-2, with D unresolved. The length of the CDR3 is 15 residues. Deletions cut 7 bases from V and 0 bases from J, with 12 bases between. Germline-derived CDR1 and CDR2 are SNHLY and FYNNEI. CDR3 protein: CASIGLTPNTGELFF. The CDR3 nucleotides read TGTGCCAGCATCGGGCTAACACCGAACACCGGGGAGCTGTTTTTT.

This clonotype was picked up a small number of times. The chain uses TRBV19 and TRBJ2-5, with D possibly being TRBD2 (6 bases). Trimming removed 3 bases from V and 3 bases from J, with 8 bases in between. Germline CDR1 is LNHDA and CDR2 is SQIVND (reference sequence). CDR3 length equals 13 residues. CDR3 amino acids: CASSIWGEETQYF. CDR3 bases: TGTGCCAGTAGTATTTGGGGGGAAGAGACCCAGTACTTC. The whole variable domain, remainder taken from reference TRBV19 and TRBJ2-5, is DGGITQSPKYLFRKEGQNVTLSCEQNLNHDAMYWYRQDPGQGLRLIYYSQIVNDFQKGDIAEGYSVSREKKESFPLTVTSAQKNPTAFYLCASSIWGEETQYFGPGTRLLVL.

The rearrangement links TRBV12-5 to TRBJ2-3; D not resolved. CDR1 is LGHNT, CDR2 FRNRAP, per germline. Trimming left V 6 bases short and J 1 base short, with 5 bases between. This CDR3 has 12 amino acids. CDR3 DNA: TGTGCTAGTGGAACAGGCACAGATACGCAGTATTTT. Amino acid sequence: CASGTGTDTQYF. The whole variable domain, remainder taken from reference TRBV12-5 and TRBJ2-3, is DARVTQTPRHKVTEMGQEVTMRCQPILGHNTVFWYRQTMMQGLELLAYFRNRAPLDDSGMPKDRFSAEMPDATLATLKIQPSEPRDSAVYFCASGTGTDTQYFGPGTRLTVL.

This clonotype has just a few counts. The rearrangement uses TRBV27 and TRBJ2-1; D unclear. CDR3 length: 13 residues. CDR1 MNHEY and CDR2 SMNVEV come from the germline V gene (reference sequence). The ends were cut back, 6 bases at V and 4 bases at J, with 10 bases in the middle. CDR3 residues: CASSDQKYNEQFF. The CDR3 DNA reads TGTGCCAGCAGCGACCAGAAATACAATGAGCAGTTCTTC.

The chain recombines TRBV7-9 with TRBJ2-6; a weak D match, TRBD1 (6 bases). The V gene lost 2 bases and the J gene lost 3 bases, with 14 bases spanning the gap. The CDR3 consists of 17 residues. Germline CDR1 SEHNR, CDR2 FQNEAQ (reference sequence). CDR3 sequence reads: CASSLPHRESGANVLTF. The CDR3 DNA sequence: TGTGCCAGCAGCTTACCCCACAGGGAGAGTGGGGCCAACGTCCTGACTTTC.

This chain connects TRBV12-3 or TRBV12-4 to TRBJ1-2; D is undetermined. Trimming left V 6 bases short and J 4 bases short, with 12 bases between. The CDR3 has 13 amino acids. CDR3 coding DNA: TGTGCCAGCAGCCCTTGGGAAGTCTATGGCTACACCTTC. Translated: CASSPWEVYGYTF.

This clonotype turned up a few times. The chain combines TRBV12-3 or TRBV12-4 with TRBJ2-5; 7 nucleotides line up with TRBD2. The junction had 10 bases not matched to a gene; V was cut back by 8 bases and J by 7 bases. The CDR3 runs 13 residues. The CDR3 here is CASSAAGEGTQYF. The CDR3 DNA reads as TGTGCCAGCTCTGCCGCGGGGGAAGGGACCCAGTACTTC.